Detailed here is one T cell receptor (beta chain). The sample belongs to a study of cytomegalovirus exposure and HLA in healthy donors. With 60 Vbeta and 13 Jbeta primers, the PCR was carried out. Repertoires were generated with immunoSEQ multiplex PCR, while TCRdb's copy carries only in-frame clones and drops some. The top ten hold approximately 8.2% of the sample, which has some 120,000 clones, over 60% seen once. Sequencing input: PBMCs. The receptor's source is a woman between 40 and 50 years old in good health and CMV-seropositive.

This chain's CDR3 is CASSQGQEMNTEAFF. CDR3 in DNA: TGTGCCAGCTCACAAGGACAGGAGATGAACACTGAAGCTTTCTTT. This chain joins TRBV18 and TRBJ1-1; 7 positions match TRBD1. CDR1 is KGHSH, CDR2 LQKENI, per germline. CDR3 length: 15 amino acids. The V and J ends lost 4 bases and 0 bases, in that order; junction bases with no gene match: 5.